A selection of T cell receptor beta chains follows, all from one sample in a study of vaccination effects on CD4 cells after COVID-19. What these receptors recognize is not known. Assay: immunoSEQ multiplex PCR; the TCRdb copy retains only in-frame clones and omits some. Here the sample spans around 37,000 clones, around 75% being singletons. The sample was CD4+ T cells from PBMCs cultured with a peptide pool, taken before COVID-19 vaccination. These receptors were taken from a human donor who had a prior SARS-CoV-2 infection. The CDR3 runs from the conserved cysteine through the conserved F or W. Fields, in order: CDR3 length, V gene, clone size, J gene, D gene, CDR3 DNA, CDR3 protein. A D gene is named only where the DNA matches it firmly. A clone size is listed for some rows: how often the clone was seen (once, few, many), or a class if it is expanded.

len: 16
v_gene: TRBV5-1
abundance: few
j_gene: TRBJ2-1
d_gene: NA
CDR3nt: TGCGCCAGCAGCTTGGGACTCATCCTCTCCTACAATGAGCAGTTCTTC
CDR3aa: CASSLGLILSYNEQFF

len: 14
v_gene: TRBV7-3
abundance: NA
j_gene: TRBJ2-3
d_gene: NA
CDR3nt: TGTGCCAGCAGCTGGCGACAGGCTGGGGATACGCAGTATTTT
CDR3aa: CASSWRQAGDTQYF

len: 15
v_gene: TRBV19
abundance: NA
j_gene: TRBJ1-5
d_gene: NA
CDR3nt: TGTGCCAGTAGTGCGGCAGACTATAGCAATCAGCCCCAGCATTTT
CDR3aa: CASSAADYSNQPQHF

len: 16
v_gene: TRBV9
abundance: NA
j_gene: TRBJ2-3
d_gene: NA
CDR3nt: TGTGCCAGCAGCGCCCAGCCTACTCCTAGCACAGATACGCAGTATTTT
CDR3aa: CASSAQPTPSTDTQYF

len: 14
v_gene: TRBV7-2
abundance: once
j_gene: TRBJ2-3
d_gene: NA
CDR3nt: TGTGCCAGCAGCTTAGGGCTGACCCGGGGTACGCAGTATTTT
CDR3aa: CASSLGLTRGTQYF

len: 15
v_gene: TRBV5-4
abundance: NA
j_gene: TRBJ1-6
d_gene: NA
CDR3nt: TGTGCCAGCAGCTTAAGAGGTGGGACAAATTCACCCCTCCACTTT
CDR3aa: CASSLRGGTNSPLHF

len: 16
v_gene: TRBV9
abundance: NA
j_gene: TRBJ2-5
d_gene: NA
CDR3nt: TGTGCCAGCAGCAGGAAGTGGGGCGGGGCAGGAGAGACCCAGTACTTC
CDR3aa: CASSRKWGGAGETQYF

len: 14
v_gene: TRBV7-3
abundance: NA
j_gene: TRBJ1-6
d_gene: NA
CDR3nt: TGTGCCAGCAGCTTGGACTCCTATAATTCACCCCTCCACTTT
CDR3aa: CASSLDSYNSPLHF

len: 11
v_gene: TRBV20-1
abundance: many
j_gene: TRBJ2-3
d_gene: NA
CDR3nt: TGCAGTGCCGGTTATGTCGATACGCAGTATTTT
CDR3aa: CSAGYVDTQYF

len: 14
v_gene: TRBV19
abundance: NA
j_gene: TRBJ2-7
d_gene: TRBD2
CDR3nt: TGTGCCAGTAGTATAGGCGGGAGCTCCTACGAGCAGTACTTC
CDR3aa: CASSIGGSSYEQYF

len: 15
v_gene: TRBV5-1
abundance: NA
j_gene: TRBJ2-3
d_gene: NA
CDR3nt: TGCGCCAGCAGCTTGAGTTGGGACAGCACAGATACGCAGTATTTT
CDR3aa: CASSLSWDSTDTQYF

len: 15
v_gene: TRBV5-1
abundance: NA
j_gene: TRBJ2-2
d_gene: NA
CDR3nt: TGCGCCAGCAGCTCGCAGCCTTTTGGGACCGGGGAGCTGTTTTTT
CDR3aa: CASSSQPFGTGELFF

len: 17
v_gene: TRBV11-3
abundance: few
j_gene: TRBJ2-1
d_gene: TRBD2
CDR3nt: TGTGCCAGCAGCTTCTCACCCGGACTAGCGCTCCACAATGAGCAGTTCTTC
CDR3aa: CASSFSPGLALHNEQFF

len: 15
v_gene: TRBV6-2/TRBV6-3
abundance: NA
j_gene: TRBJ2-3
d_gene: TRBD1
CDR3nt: TGTGCCAGCAGATACAGGGGGCGCGGGACAGATACGCAGTATTTT
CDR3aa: CASRYRGRGTDTQYF

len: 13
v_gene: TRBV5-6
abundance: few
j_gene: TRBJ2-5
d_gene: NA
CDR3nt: TGTGCCAGCAGCTTTGACTCCCAAGAGACCCAGTACTTC
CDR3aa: CASSFDSQETQYF

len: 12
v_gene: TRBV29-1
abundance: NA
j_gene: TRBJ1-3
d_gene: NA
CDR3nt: TGCAGCGTTGGAGGGCCTGGAAACACCATATATTTT
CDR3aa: CSVGGPGNTIYF

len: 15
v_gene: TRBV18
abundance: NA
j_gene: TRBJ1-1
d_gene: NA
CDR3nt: TGTGCCAGCTCACCGGTGACAGACGACAACACTGAAGCTTTCTTT
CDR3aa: CASSPVTDDNTEAFF

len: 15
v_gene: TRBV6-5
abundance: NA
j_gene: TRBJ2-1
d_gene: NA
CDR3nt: TGTGCCAGCGGTCTAGCGCCTAGCTCCTACAATGAGCAGTTCTTC
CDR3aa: CASGLAPSSYNEQFF